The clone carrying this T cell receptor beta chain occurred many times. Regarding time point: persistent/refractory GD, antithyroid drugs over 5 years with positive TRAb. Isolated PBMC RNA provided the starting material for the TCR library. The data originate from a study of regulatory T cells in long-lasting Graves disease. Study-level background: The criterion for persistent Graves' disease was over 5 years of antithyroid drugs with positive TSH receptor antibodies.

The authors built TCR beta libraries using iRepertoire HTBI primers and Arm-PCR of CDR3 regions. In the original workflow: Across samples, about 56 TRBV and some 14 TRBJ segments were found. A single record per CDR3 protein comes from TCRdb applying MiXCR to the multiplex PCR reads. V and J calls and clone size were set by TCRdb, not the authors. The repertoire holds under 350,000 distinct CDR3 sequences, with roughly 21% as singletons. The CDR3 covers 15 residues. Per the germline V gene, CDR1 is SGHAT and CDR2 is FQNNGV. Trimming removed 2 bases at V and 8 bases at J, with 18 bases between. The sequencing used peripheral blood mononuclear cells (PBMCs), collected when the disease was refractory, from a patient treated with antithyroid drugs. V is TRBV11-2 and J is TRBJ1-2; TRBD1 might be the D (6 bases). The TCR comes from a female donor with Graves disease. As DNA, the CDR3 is TGTGCCAGCAGCTTAAAGCCAGGGTCGAGGGGGGGCTACACCTTC. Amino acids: CASSLKPGSRGGYTF.